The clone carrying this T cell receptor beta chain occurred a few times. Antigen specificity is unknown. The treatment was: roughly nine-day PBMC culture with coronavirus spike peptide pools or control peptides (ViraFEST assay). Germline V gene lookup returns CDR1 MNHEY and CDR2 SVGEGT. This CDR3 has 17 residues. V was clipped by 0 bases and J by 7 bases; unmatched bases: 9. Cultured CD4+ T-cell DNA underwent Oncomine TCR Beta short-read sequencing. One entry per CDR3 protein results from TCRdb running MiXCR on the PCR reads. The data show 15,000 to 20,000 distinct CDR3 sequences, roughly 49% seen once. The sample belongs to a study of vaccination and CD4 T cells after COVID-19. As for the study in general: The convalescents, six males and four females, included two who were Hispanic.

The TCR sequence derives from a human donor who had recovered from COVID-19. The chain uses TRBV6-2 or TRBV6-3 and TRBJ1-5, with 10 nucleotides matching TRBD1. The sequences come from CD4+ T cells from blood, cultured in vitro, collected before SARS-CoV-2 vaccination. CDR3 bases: TGTGCCAGCAGTTACTCTCCGGGACAGGGGCACCCCCAGCCCCAGCATTTT. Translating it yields CASSYSPGQGHPQPQHF.